This passage covers 24 T cell receptor beta chains from one sample sequenced in a study of beta chain features in type 1 diabetes. These TCRs are of unknown antigen specificity. Of the isolated RNA, all was reverse transcribed, and so the sequenced material was expressed TCRB transcripts. Produced via immunoSEQ multiplex PCR; TCRdb's table is partial and in-frame only. The sample holds roughly 220,000 clones; around 15% are singletons and the top ten take approximately 0.086%. The study, taken as a whole, reports: Among patients with Type 1 diabetes, TCRB CDR3s were moderately but significantly shorter in every one of the four CD4+ subsets.

Sequencing used naive CD4+ T cells from blood. The receptors stem from a young man with type 1 diabetes.

The chain recombines TRBV5-1 with TRBJ2-7; 10 bases agree with TRBD1. There are 14 residues in the CDR3. V lost 4 bases, J lost 3 bases, and 4 bases stayed unmatched. Germline-derived CDR1 and CDR2 are SGHRS and YFSETQ. CDR3 sequence (DNA): TGCGCCAGCAGCCCCGGGACAGGGGACTACGAGCAGTACTTC. The encoded protein is CASSPGTGDYEQYF.

This clone has more than one count but fewer than ten. This chain uses TRBV7-2 with TRBJ2-7; no clear D gene. V shed 5 bases and J shed 7 bases, with 21 bases lying between them. Germline CDR1 and CDR2: SGHTA and FQGNSA. The CDR3 has 15 residues. This chain's CDR3 is CASSPPPAQPSEQYF. The CDR3 DNA sequence: TGTGCCAGCAGCCCTCCGCCAGCTCAACCGTCGGAGCAGTACTTC. Variable domain in full (rest from reference TRBV7-2 and TRBJ2-7): GAGVSQSPSNKVTEKGKDVELRCDPISGHTALYWYRQSLGQGLEFLIYFQGNSAPDKSGLPSDRFSAERTGGSVSTLTIQRTQQEDSAVYLCASSPPPAQPSEQYFGPGTRLTVT.

In its sample, this clone was seen a few times. The J gene is TRBJ2-3, the V gene TRBV7-6; perhaps D is TRBD1 or TRBD2 (5 bases each). Trimming took off 2 bases at V and 2 bases at J, with 26 bases between the two ends. The CDR3 has 20 residues. The germline CDR1 and CDR2 sequences are SGHVS and FNYEAQ. The CDR3 region has the DNA TGTGCCAGCAGCTTACTGCCACCTACCCCCGGGACGATCCTCACAGATACGCAGTATTTT. It translates to CASSLLPPTPGTILTDTQYF. The full variable domain, rest sourced from reference TRBV7-6 and TRBJ2-3, is GAGVSQSPRYKVTKRGQDVALRCDPISGHVSLYWYRQALGQGPEFLTYFNYEAQQDKSGLPNDRFSAERPEGSISTLTIQRTEQRDSAMYRCASSLLPPTPGTILTDTQYFGPGTRLTVL.

There are a few counts of this clone. The genes are TRBV11-2 and TRBJ2-1; D gene uncertain. This CDR3 is 13 amino acids long. V was clipped by 4 bases and J by 5 bases, with 9 bases between them. The germline V gene encodes CDR1 SGHAT and CDR2 FQNNGV. DNA of the CDR3: TGTGCCAGCAGCTCCTTTGGACACAATGAGCAGTTCTTC. The encoded protein is CASSSFGHNEQFF.

This chain joins TRBV19 and TRBJ2-1; D call uncertain. The CDR3 is made up of 11 amino acids. CDR1 is LNHDA, CDR2 SQIVND, per germline (reference sequence). The V gene lost 6 bases and the J gene lost 8 bases, with 8 bases spanning the gap. The CDR3 DNA follows: TGTGCCAGTAGAGGGTCGGATGAGCAGTTCTTC. Protein sequence: CASRGSDEQFF.

This clone was seen a handful of times. Here the CDR3 reads CASSRGTGTGELFF. The CDR3 nucleotides read TGCGCCAGCAGCCGCGGGACAGGGACCGGGGAGCTGTTTTTT. The rearrangement joins TRBV4-1 to TRBJ2-2, with TRBD1 matching over 9 bases. The germline gives CDR1 MGHRA, CDR2 YSYEKL. CDR3 size: 14 residues. After removal of 4 bases from V and 5 bases from J, the junction contained 2 bases not matched to a gene.

This clone appeared a few times. The chain links TRBV6-6 to TRBJ2-3; D is unclear. V lost 7 bases, J lost 0 bases, and 14 bases lay in between. The CDR3 length is 15 residues. The germline V gene encodes CDR1 MNHNY and CDR2 SVGAGI (reference sequence). CDR3 coding DNA: TGTGCCAGCATCAACAGAGTCTCTAGCACAGATACGCAGTATTTT. Translation gives CASINRVSSTDTQYF.

This sequence joins TRBV6-6 and TRBJ2-7, with TRBD1 matching over 9 bases. The CDR3 extends over 13 amino acids. The germline V gene encodes CDR1 MNHNY and CDR2 SVGAGI (reference sequence). After removal of 7 bases from V and 5 bases from J, the junction contained 6 bases not matched to a gene. In nucleotides, the CDR3 is TGTGCCAGCACTGACAGGGGGACTGACGAGCAGTACTTC. Translation: CASTDRGTDEQYF.

This clone has more than one count but fewer than ten. The chain has TRBV29-1 and TRBJ2-5, with D perhaps matching TRBD2 (5 bases). Between the trimmed V and J ends, which lost 5 bases and 4 bases, there was a span of 17 bases. CDR1 SQVTM and CDR2 ANQGSEA come from the germline V gene. CDR3 size: 14 residues. CDR3 residues: CSVSPGTIAETQYF. The CDR3 DNA follows: TGCAGCGTTTCCCCGGGAACCATTGCAGAGACCCAGTACTTC.

In its sample, this clone was seen a few times. The rearrangement joins TRBV18 to TRBJ2-4; D remains ambiguous. The CDR3 has 16 amino acids. In germline, CDR1 is KGHSH, CDR2 LQKENI. The V end was cut by 0 bases, the J end by 0 bases, with 9 bases between. For the CDR3, the DNA is TGTGCCAGCTCACCACCAGGCCAGCTAGCCAAAAACATTCAGTACTTC. Translated, it gives CASSPPGQLAKNIQYF. Complete variable domain (other parts from reference TRBV18 and TRBJ2-4): NAGVMQNPRHLVRRRGQEARLRCSPMKGHSHVYWYRQLPEEGLKFMVYLQKENIIDESGMPKERFSAEFPKEGPSILRIQQVVRGDSAAYFCASSPPGQLAKNIQYFGAGTRLSVL.

The rearrangement links TRBV21-1 to TRBJ2-7; the table calls TRBD2, which could not be checked here. TRBV21-1 is flagged as a pseudogene. The CDR3 extends over 15 amino acids. The CDR3 loop is CASSKRLAGESEQYF. The CDR3 region has the DNA TGTGCCAGCAGCAAGAGACTAGCGGGAGAGAGCGAGCAGTACTTC.

The V and J genes are TRBV5-1 and TRBJ2-7; possibly TRBD1 for D (6 bases). V was trimmed by 0 bases and J by 0 bases, leaving 10 bases between them. CDR1 and CDR2 from the germline V gene are SGHRS and YFSETQ. This CDR3 has 15 amino acids. CDR3 DNA: TGCGCCAGCAGCTTGGGGACAGATTACTCCTACGAGCAGTACTTC. Translating gives CASSLGTDYSYEQYF.

V is TRBV10-3 and J is TRBJ2-3; D ambiguous. V was cut by 3 bases and J by 4 bases, with 14 bases left in between. Germline V gives CDR1 ENHRY, CDR2 SYGVKD. This CDR3 is 15 amino acids long. The CDR3 reads CAISDPRGSPDTQYF. The CDR3 region has the DNA TGTGCCATCAGTGACCCGAGAGGTTCTCCAGATACGCAGTATTTT.

V and J are TRBV18 and TRBJ2-3; the D call may be TRBD1 or TRBD2 (5 bases each). V lost 0 bases, J lost 6 bases, and 13 bases lay in between. The CDR3 spans 15 residues. Germline assignment: CDR1 KGHSH and CDR2 LQKENI. The CDR3 reads CASSPPGPSGDTQYF. The CDR3 coding sequence is TGTGCCAGCTCACCACCGGGACCCTCGGGGGATACGCAGTATTTT.

The chain joins TRBV25-1 to TRBJ1-5, with 8 bases aligning to TRBD1. Germline CDR1 and CDR2: MGHDK and SYGVNS. V shed 10 bases, J shed 5 bases, and the junction held 4 bases outside the gene matches. The CDR3 length is 12 residues. CDR3 sequence reads: CATGQGDQPQHF. The DNA of the CDR3 is TGTGCCACTGGACAGGGTGATCAGCCCCAGCATTTT.

V gene TRBV28 combines with J gene TRBJ2-3; 8 positions agree with TRBD1. After removal of 5 bases from V and 3 bases from J, the junction contained 4 bases not matched to a gene. The V gene's germline CDR1 is MDHEN and CDR2 SYDVKM. The CDR3 is made up of 14 amino acids. The CDR3 DNA follows: TGTGCCAGCAGTCCGGGACAGGTGACAGATACGCAGTATTTT. Protein sequence: CASSPGQVTDTQYF.

This clone was recorded a few times. The rearrangement uses TRBV7-9 and TRBJ2-5; D is possibly TRBD2 (6 bases). The CDR3 is made up of 15 amino acids. Germline V gene lookup returns CDR1 SEHNR and CDR2 FQNEAQ (reference sequence). Trimming shortened V by 5 bases and J by 5 bases, and 18 bases separated the two germline ends. CDR3 residues: CASSETGTQLETQYF. In nucleotides, the CDR3 is TGTGCCAGCAGCGAAACCGGGACTCAATTGGAGACCCAGTACTTC.

The chain uses TRBV29-1 and TRBJ2-7, with unresolved D. The germline gives CDR1 SQVTM, CDR2 ANQGSEA. CDR3 length equals 11 residues. V was clipped by 2 bases and J by 4 bases, with 6 bases between them. The CDR3, as DNA: TGCAGCGTTGAATACAGTTACGAGCAGTACTTC. Encoded protein: CSVEYSYEQYF.

This clone came up a few times. J is TRBJ2-1 and V is TRBV7-2, with D uncertain. This CDR3 spans 15 amino acids. Germline CDR1 and CDR2: SGHTA and FQGNSA. With 0 bases removed from V and 4 bases from J, the gap between germline ends came to 10 bases. Here the CDR3 DNA reads TGTGCCAGCAGCTTAGCCCAAGACCGTTACAATGAGCAGTTCTTC. Its translation: CASSLAQDRYNEQFF.

J is TRBJ1-1 and V is TRBV27; D is undetermined. Germline V gene sequence: CDR1 MNHEY, CDR2 SMNVEV (reference sequence). Trimming shortened V by 4 bases and J by 3 bases, and 15 bases separated the two germline ends. CDR3 length: 15 residues. CDR3 in DNA: TGTGCCAGCAGTTCCCTCGACGCTCGGGACACTGAAGCTTTCTTT. Residues: CASSSLDARDTEAFF.

The V gene is TRBV10-3, the J gene TRBJ1-1, with a tentative D call TRBD1 (5 bases). Germline CDR1 reads ENHRY; CDR2 reads SYGVKD. The germline V and J ends were trimmed by 6 bases and 4 bases, with 21 bases remaining between them. The CDR3 has 16 residues. This CDR3 is CAIRPETGSDTTEAFF. The CDR3 DNA reads as TGTGCCATCAGGCCGGAGACCGGGTCGGACACCACTGAAGCTTTCTTT.

This chain joins TRBV27 and TRBJ2-2; TRBD2 matches at 10 bases. The CDR3 has 17 amino acids. V dropped 0 bases and J dropped 5; count of bases not matched to a gene: 6. Germline V lookup: CDR1 MNHEY, CDR2 SMNVEV (reference sequence). DNA for the CDR3: TGTGCCAGCAGTTTATCCCTAGCGGGAGTGTATACCGGGGAGCTGTTTTTT. Encoded protein: CASSLSLAGVYTGELFF.

This clone appeared a few times. The sample contains more than one DNA sequence encoding this CDR3. The chain recombines TRBV9 with TRBJ2-5; 9 positions agree with TRBD1. V gave up 2 bases and J gave up 4 bases; unmatched junction bases: 0. Germline V gene sequence: CDR1 SGDLS, CDR2 YYNGEE. The CDR3 covers 13 residues. CDR3 protein: CASSVDRGETQYF. CDR3 coding DNA: TGTGCCAGCAGCGTGGACAGGGGAGAGACCCAGTACTTC.

This clone appeared a few times. The V and J genes are TRBV6-6 and TRBJ2-7, with D hard to call. The CDR3 extends over 13 amino acids. Germline assignment: CDR1 MNHNY and CDR2 SVGAGI (reference sequence). Trimming took off 6 bases at V and 5 bases at J, with 14 bases between the two ends. CDR3 sequence (DNA): TGTGCCAGCAGGGCTAGAACTTCCCACGAGCAGTACTTC. Its protein is CASRARTSHEQYF.